This T cell receptor (beta chain) appears in the sequencing data of a study of OX40 agonist ivuxolimab in advanced cancers. This CDR3 region has 18 residues. V lost 4 bases to trimming and J lost 1 base; unmatched junction nucleotides: 17. Per germline, CDR1 SGHNT and CDR2 YYREEE (reference sequence). TCRdb's table, derived via immunoSEQ multiplex PCR, lists solely in-frame clones and lacks some. The sample includes around 46,000 clones, 75% to 90% of them seen just once. This chain joins TRBV5-4 and TRBJ2-7; TRBD1 matches 7 bases. This specimen was CD4+ or CD8+ T cells sorted from blood, taken in a trial of the OX40 agonist ivuxolimab. This sequence originates from an adult with an advanced solid tumor such as melanoma, head and neck, liver or kidney cancer. The CDR3, as DNA: TGTGCCAGCAGCCCCGGACAGGAGGTATTCCCTACTTCCTACGAGCAGTACTTC. Its protein product is CASSPGQEVFPTSYEQYF. Together with reference TRBV5-4 and TRBJ2-7, the CDR3 gives the full variable domain: ETGVTQSPTHLIKTRGQQVTLRCSSQSGHNTVSWYQQALGQGPQFIFQYYREEENGRGNFPPRFSGLQFPNYSSELNVNALELDDSALYLCASSPGQEVFPTSYEQYFGPGTRLTVT.